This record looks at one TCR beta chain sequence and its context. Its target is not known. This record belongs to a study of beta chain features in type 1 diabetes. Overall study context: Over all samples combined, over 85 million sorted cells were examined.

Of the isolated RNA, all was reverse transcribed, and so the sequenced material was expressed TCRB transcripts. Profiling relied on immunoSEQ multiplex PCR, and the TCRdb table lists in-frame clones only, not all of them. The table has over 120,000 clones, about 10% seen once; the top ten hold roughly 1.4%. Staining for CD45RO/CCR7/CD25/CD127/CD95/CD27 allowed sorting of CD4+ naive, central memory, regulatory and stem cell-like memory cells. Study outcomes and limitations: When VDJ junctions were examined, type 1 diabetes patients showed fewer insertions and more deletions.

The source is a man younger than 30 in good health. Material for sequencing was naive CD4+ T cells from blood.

For the CDR3, the DNA is TGTGCCAGCAGCCAAGGACAGCAACTCTACAATGAGCAGTTCTTC. Protein product: CASSQGQQLYNEQFF. The gene calls are TRBV4-2 and TRBJ2-1, with D perhaps matching TRBD1 (5 bases). CDR1 and CDR2 from the germline V gene are LGHNA and YNFKEQ. The CDR3 is 15 residues long. The V end lost 1 base, the J end lost 3 bases, and 10 bases lay between the germline ends.